The 2 T cell receptor beta chains presented below share a single source sample, sequenced in a study of blood T cell repertoires in COVID-19. Produced via immunoSEQ multiplex PCR; TCRdb's table is partial and in-frame only. The repertoire includes about 250,000 clones, more than 60% of them detected once, and 4% sits in the top ten. Sequenced input: peripheral blood. The source is a woman in her 40s with active or convalescent COVID-19.

The chain links TRBV4-1 to TRBJ2-1; 8 bases align to TRBD1. CDR3 size: 16 residues. Trimming took 2 bases from V and 1 from J; bases not matched to a gene: 4. CDR1 is MGHRA and CDR2 is YSYEKL in the germline V gene. The CDR3 bases are TGCGCCAGCAGCCAAACCGGGACAGGATCCTACAATGAGCAGTTCTTC. It specifies CASSQTGTGSYNEQFF.

The chain has TRBV5-6 and TRBJ2-7, with a weak D call TRBD2 (6 bases). Germline-derived CDR1 and CDR2 are SGHDT and YYEEEE. Between the trimmed V and J ends, which lost 6 bases and 5 bases, there was a span of 15 bases. The CDR3 is 13 amino acids. Here the CDR3 reads CASTSAGIDEQYV. CDR3 coding DNA: TGTGCCAGCACCTCTGCGGGGATCGACGAGCAGTACGTC.